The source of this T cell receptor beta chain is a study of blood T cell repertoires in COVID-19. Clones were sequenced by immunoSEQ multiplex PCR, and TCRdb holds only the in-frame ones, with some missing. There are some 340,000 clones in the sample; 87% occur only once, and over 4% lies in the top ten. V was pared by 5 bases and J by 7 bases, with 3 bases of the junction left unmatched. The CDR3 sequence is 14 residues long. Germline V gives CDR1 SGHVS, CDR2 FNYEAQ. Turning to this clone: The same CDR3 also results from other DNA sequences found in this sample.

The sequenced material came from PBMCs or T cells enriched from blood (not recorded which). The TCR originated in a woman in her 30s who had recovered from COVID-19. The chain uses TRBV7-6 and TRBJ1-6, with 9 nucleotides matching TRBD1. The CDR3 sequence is CASSRTGENSPLHF. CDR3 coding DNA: TGTGCCAGCAGCCGGACAGGGGAGAATTCACCCCTCCACTTT.